Listed here are 6 T cell receptor beta chains from one sample, sequenced in a study of T cells after somatic rescue of genetic block. Some clones are missing from TCRdb's copy, which holds only in-frame ones; the method was immunoSEQ multiplex PCR. Among 9,500 to 14,000 clones listed, about 81% were seen once. Sequencing was performed on peripheral blood mononuclear cells (PBMCs). All receptors come from a boy aged 10-17 years.

The rearrangement uses TRBV6-5 and TRBJ1-1; 8 positions agree with TRBD1. The CDR3 sequence is 15 residues long. Germline V gene lookup returns CDR1 MNHEY and CDR2 SVGAGI. V shed 2 bases, J shed 5 bases, and the junction held 7 bases outside the gene matches. The DNA of the CDR3 is TGTGCCAGCAGTTACGGCGGGACAGGCACTACTGAAGCTTTCTTT. Protein: CASSYGGTGTTEAFF.

The CDR3 bases are TGTGCCAGCAGCCTTCGACTAGCGGCGCACAATGAGCAGTTCTTC. It yields the protein CASSLRLAAHNEQFF. This rearrangement joins TRBV14 to TRBJ2-1; 9 bases fit TRBD2. The CDR3 runs to 15 residues. Germline loops: CDR1 SGHDN, CDR2 FVKESK. V was pared by 4 bases and J by 5 bases, with 6 bases of the junction left unmatched.

The rearrangement joins TRBV7-6 to TRBJ2-7; possibly TRBD2 for D (5 bases). Trimming took off 1 base at V and 4 bases at J, with 14 bases between the two ends. CDR3 length equals 15 residues. CDR1 and CDR2 from the germline V gene are SGHVS and FNYEAQ. This CDR3 is CASSLGGQRLYEQYF. The CDR3 DNA follows: TGTGCCAGCAGCTTAGGCGGGCAGCGCCTTTACGAGCAGTACTTC.

The chain links TRBV27 to TRBJ2-7; 9 bases line up with TRBD1. This CDR3 region has 14 residues. V shed 3 bases and J 5 bases; nucleotides not matched to a gene: 5. CDR1 is MNHEY and CDR2 is SMNVEV in the germline V gene (reference sequence). The CDR3: CASSLGQGIDEQYF. CDR3 nucleotide sequence: TGTGCCAGCAGTTTGGGACAGGGTATAGACGAGCAGTACTTC.

V is TRBV6-5 and J is TRBJ2-7, with 13 nucleotides matching TRBD2. J gave up 4 bases and V 6 bases, and 3 bases lay outside the gene matches. Germline loops: CDR1 MNHEY, CDR2 SVGAGI. The CDR3 extends over 14 amino acids. The CDR3 loop is CASSPLAGGYEQYF. CDR3 DNA: TGTGCCAGCAGCCCACTAGCGGGGGGGTACGAGCAGTACTTC.

The J gene is TRBJ1-1, the V gene TRBV29-1; possibly TRBD1 for D (6 bases). The germline V gene has CDR1 SQVTM and CDR2 ANQGSEA. With 6 bases removed from V and 5 bases from J, the gap between germline ends came to 22 bases. The CDR3 length is 15 residues. The CDR3 spells CSVLGGSGSGTEAFF. The CDR3 bases are TGCAGCGTGCTAGGGGGGTCGGGGAGTGGGACTGAAGCTTTCTTT.